This TCR beta chain was retrieved from a study of regulatory T cells in long-lasting Graves disease. At the level of the study: Antithyroid drug use was under 3 months in newly diagnosed Graves' patients. Notes on the study in general: It was peripheral blood alone, not thyroid tissue, that was studied.

A word on this clonotype: The antigen remains unidentified.

CDR3 regions were amplified by Arm-PCR using iRepertoire HTBI primers to build TCR beta libraries. MiXCR, applied by TCRdb to the multiplex PCR reads, yields one record per CDR3 protein. The sample holds about 330,000 distinct CDR3 sequences, roughly 16% seen once. Trimming removed 6 bases from V and 4 bases from J; junction bases left unmatched: 9. CDR3 length equals 16 residues. Looked up from germline, CDR1 is SNHLY and CDR2 is FYNNEI. This sample's time point: newly diagnosed GD, antithyroid drugs for less than 3 months. After RNA was extracted from PBMCs, the TCR library was made from it. This sample also belongs to another study, concerning T cells in Graves' hyperthyroidism and ophthalmopathy.

The clonotype was recovered from a woman between 18 and 29 years old with Graves disease. This sample comprised peripheral blood mononuclear cells (PBMCs), obtained at new diagnosis, from a patient treated with antithyroid drugs. V usage is TRBV2 and J usage is TRBJ1-1; 12 nucleotides line up with TRBD1. The CDR3 DNA is TGTGCCAGCAGCAGAACGGGACAGGGGGCTGTCACTGAAGCTTTCTTT. Protein: CASSRTGQGAVTEAFF.